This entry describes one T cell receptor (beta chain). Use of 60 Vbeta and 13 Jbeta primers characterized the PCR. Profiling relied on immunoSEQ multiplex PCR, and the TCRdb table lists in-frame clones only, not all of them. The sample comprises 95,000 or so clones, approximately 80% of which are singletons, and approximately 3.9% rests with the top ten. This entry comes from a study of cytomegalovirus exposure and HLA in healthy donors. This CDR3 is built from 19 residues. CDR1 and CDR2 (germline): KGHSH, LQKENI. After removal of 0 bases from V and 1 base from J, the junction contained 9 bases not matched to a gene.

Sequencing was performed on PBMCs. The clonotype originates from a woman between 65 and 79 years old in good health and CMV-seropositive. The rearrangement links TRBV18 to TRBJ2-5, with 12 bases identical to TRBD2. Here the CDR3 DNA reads TGTGCCAGCTCACCACCGACTAGCGGGAGCGCAGGGGGCCAAGAGACCCAGTACTTC. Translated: CASSPPTSGSAGGQETQYF.